Listed below are T cell receptor beta chains from one sample, sequenced in a study of blood T cell repertoires in COVID-19. Here immunoSEQ multiplex PCR was the method, and the copy in TCRdb shows in-frame clones only, minus some. The sample holds approximately 360,000 clones; about 90% are singletons and the top ten take 6.5%. What was sequenced was peripheral blood. The receptors derive from a man between 18 and 29 years old with active or convalescent COVID-19. CDR3s include the opening cysteine and the closing phenylalanine or tryptophan. D genes are given only for firm matches. Clone size is stated in some rows and not others, as once, few, many or a class when expanded.

j_call: TRBJ1-2
d_call: TRBD1
v_call: TRBV19
clone_size: -
cdr3_nt: TGTGCCAGTAGTATACTATCGCGACAGGGAGAATATGGCTACACCTTC
cdr3_aa: CASSILSRQGEYGYTF

j_call: TRBJ1-2
d_call: -
v_call: TRBV5-1
clone_size: few
cdr3_nt: TGCGCCAGCAGCTTGGGGGGCAGCCCTAACTATGGCTACACCTTC
cdr3_aa: CASSLGGSPNYGYTF

j_call: TRBJ1-1
d_call: -
v_call: TRBV28
clone_size: -
cdr3_nt: TGTGCCAGCAGTCCCCCCGGACTGAAAGCTTTCTTT
cdr3_aa: CASSPPGLKAFF

j_call: TRBJ2-2
d_call: -
v_call: TRBV5-1
clone_size: -
cdr3_nt: TGCGCCAGCAGCTTGCGGGTAGACACCGGGGAGCTGTTTTTT
cdr3_aa: CASSLRVDTGELFF

j_call: TRBJ1-6
d_call: -
v_call: TRBV5-1
clone_size: -
cdr3_nt: TGCGCCAGCAGCTCGGACAGTTCTCTGTCACCCCTCCACTTT
cdr3_aa: CASSSDSSLSPLHF

j_call: TRBJ1-2
d_call: -
v_call: TRBV27
clone_size: -
cdr3_nt: TGTGCCAGCAGTCCCCCAACAGAGAATCTCTATGGCTACACCTTC
cdr3_aa: CASSPPTENLYGYTF

j_call: TRBJ1-5
d_call: -
v_call: TRBV28
clone_size: -
cdr3_nt: TGTGCCAGCAGTTTATACCGACAGCTTAGCAATCAGCCCCAGCATTTT
cdr3_aa: CASSLYRQLSNQPQHF

j_call: TRBJ1-2
d_call: -
v_call: TRBV15
clone_size: -
cdr3_nt: TGTGCCACCAGCAGTGTACAGATAAACTATGGCTACACCTTC
cdr3_aa: CATSSVQINYGYTF

j_call: TRBJ2-2
d_call: -
v_call: TRBV2
clone_size: -
cdr3_nt: TGTGCCAGCAGTTCAGGACAGTTCACCGGGGAGCTGTTTTTT
cdr3_aa: CASSSGQFTGELFF

j_call: TRBJ2-6
d_call: TRBD1
v_call: TRBV28
clone_size: -
cdr3_nt: TGTGCCAGCAGTGCTTGGGACAGGGGATCTGGGGCCAACGTGCTGACTTTC
cdr3_aa: CASSAWDRGSGANVLTF

j_call: TRBJ1-5
d_call: -
v_call: TRBV28
clone_size: -
cdr3_nt: TGTGCCAGCAGTTTAGGGTACCCAGGGCATCAGCCCCAGCATTTT
cdr3_aa: CASSLGYPGHQPQHF

j_call: TRBJ1-1
d_call: -
v_call: TRBV5-5
clone_size: -
cdr3_nt: TGTGCCAGCAGCGTACTAGCGGGCACTGAAGCTTTCTTT
cdr3_aa: CASSVLAGTEAFF

j_call: TRBJ1-2
d_call: TRBD1
v_call: TRBV28
clone_size: -
cdr3_nt: TGTGCCAGCAGTTTACCACAGGGGGATCGCTATGGCTACACCTTC
cdr3_aa: CASSLPQGDRYGYTF

j_call: TRBJ2-1
d_call: TRBD2
v_call: TRBV7-7
clone_size: -
cdr3_nt: TGTGCTAGCAGCTCAGGCGGGGGGAATGAGCAGTTCTTC
cdr3_aa: CASSSGGGNEQFF

j_call: TRBJ1-5
d_call: -
v_call: TRBV2
clone_size: -
cdr3_nt: TGTGCCAGCGAGGGGGGGGCGCGCGGTCAGCCCCAGCATTTT
cdr3_aa: CASEGGARGQPQHF

j_call: TRBJ2-7
d_call: -
v_call: TRBV4-3
clone_size: once
cdr3_nt: TGCGCCAGCAGCCAAAGTGAGTCCGGAGCCTACGAGCAGTACTTC
cdr3_aa: CASSQSESGAYEQYF

j_call: TRBJ1-2
d_call: TRBD1
v_call: TRBV24-1
clone_size: -
cdr3_nt: TGTGCCACCAGTGACCGAACAGGGGCGGGAATCGGCTACACCTTC
cdr3_aa: CATSDRTGAGIGYTF

j_call: TRBJ1-2
d_call: TRBD1
v_call: TRBV25-1
clone_size: -
cdr3_nt: TGTGCCAGCAGTGAATTGACAGGGGTGGCCTATGGCTACACCTTC
cdr3_aa: CASSELTGVAYGYTF

j_call: TRBJ1-5
d_call: -
v_call: TRBV9
clone_size: -
cdr3_nt: TGTGCCAGCAGCGTAGGAAAGGGGATCAATCAGCTCCAGCATTTT
cdr3_aa: CASSVGKGINQLQHF

j_call: TRBJ1-2
d_call: -
v_call: TRBV19
clone_size: -
cdr3_nt: TGTGCCAGCGTATTTACCTCTACCCACTATGGCTACACCTTC
cdr3_aa: CASVFTSTHYGYTF

j_call: TRBJ1-5
d_call: -
v_call: TRBV7-8
clone_size: -
cdr3_nt: TGTGCCAGCAGTCAAGCACAGGCACCCCAGCATTTT
cdr3_aa: CASSQAQAPQHF

j_call: TRBJ2-3
d_call: -
v_call: TRBV6-5
clone_size: -
cdr3_nt: TGTGCCAGCAGTTACTCCGGGTCAGATACGCAGTATTTT
cdr3_aa: CASSYSGSDTQYF

j_call: TRBJ1-6
d_call: -
v_call: TRBV20-1
clone_size: -
cdr3_nt: TGCAGTGCTAGTCTCAGGGTTGATTCACCCCTCCACTTT
cdr3_aa: CSASLRVDSPLHF

j_call: TRBJ2-7
d_call: TRBD1
v_call: TRBV5-4
clone_size: -
cdr3_nt: TGTGCCAGCAGCTTGTCCGGACAGGGGGTTGATGAGCAGTACTTC
cdr3_aa: CASSLSGQGVDEQYF

j_call: TRBJ1-4
d_call: -
v_call: TRBV6-2/TRBV6-3
clone_size: -
cdr3_nt: TGTGCCAGCAGTTACTCGACAACAGGCCTAGTAGAGGAAAAACTGTTTTTT
cdr3_aa: CASSYSTTGLVEEKLFF

j_call: TRBJ1-5
d_call: -
v_call: TRBV29-1
clone_size: -
cdr3_nt: TGCAGCGCGGGCTTCGGGCAGCCCCAGCATTTT
cdr3_aa: CSAGFGQPQHF

j_call: TRBJ2-7
d_call: TRBD1
v_call: TRBV29-1
clone_size: -
cdr3_nt: TGCAGCGTAAGAACCGGGACAGGGTTCGAGCAGTACTTC
cdr3_aa: CSVRTGTGFEQYF

j_call: TRBJ1-3
d_call: -
v_call: TRBV5-4
clone_size: -
cdr3_nt: TGTGCCAGCAGTTATGGGGCTGACCGCGGGAAGAGGTTT
cdr3_aa: CASSYGADRGKRF

j_call: TRBJ1-6
d_call: -
v_call: TRBV21-1
clone_size: few
cdr3_nt: TGTGCCAGCAACCTCGGACAGGGCTGGAATTCACCCCTCCACTTT
cdr3_aa: CASNLGQGWNSPLHF

j_call: TRBJ2-7
d_call: TRBD2
v_call: TRBV5-1
clone_size: -
cdr3_nt: TGCGCCAGCAGCTTGGTCGCGGGAGGCCTCCTCTACGAGCAGTACTTC
cdr3_aa: CASSLVAGGLLYEQYF

j_call: TRBJ1-3
d_call: -
v_call: TRBV7-9
clone_size: -
cdr3_nt: TGTGCCAGCAGCTTACCCCTGGACACAGTGTCTGGAAACACCATATATTTT
cdr3_aa: CASSLPLDTVSGNTIYF

j_call: TRBJ2-5
d_call: TRBD2
v_call: TRBV27
clone_size: -
cdr3_nt: TGTGCCAGCAGTTTTGCTAGCGGGCCGCAAGAGACCCAGTACTTC
cdr3_aa: CASSFASGPQETQYF

j_call: TRBJ1-5
d_call: TRBD1
v_call: TRBV13
clone_size: once
cdr3_nt: TGTGCCAGCAGCTTCGGGACAGGGTGGGATCAGCCCCAGCATTTT
cdr3_aa: CASSFGTGWDQPQHF

j_call: TRBJ1-2
d_call: TRBD1
v_call: TRBV5-6
clone_size: -
cdr3_nt: TGTGCCAGCAGCTTGGATCAGGGGGCGAATCTTCCCTATGGCTACACCTTC
cdr3_aa: CASSLDQGANLPYGYTF

j_call: TRBJ2-2
d_call: TRBD2
v_call: TRBV7-7
clone_size: -
cdr3_nt: TGTGCTAGCAGCTTAGGTACTAGCGGGAGCACCGGGGAGCTGTTTTTT
cdr3_aa: CASSLGTSGSTGELFF

j_call: TRBJ1-1
d_call: -
v_call: TRBV2
clone_size: -
cdr3_nt: TGTGCCAGCAGCGCCGAGGGGGTTAGTGTGAACACTGAAGCTTTCTTT
cdr3_aa: CASSAEGVSVNTEAFF

j_call: TRBJ1-1
d_call: -
v_call: TRBV27
clone_size: -
cdr3_nt: TGTGCCAGCAGTTTATCTCGCCTGCGATCTGAAGCTTTCTTT
cdr3_aa: CASSLSRLRSEAFF

j_call: TRBJ1-1
d_call: -
v_call: TRBV7-9
clone_size: few
cdr3_nt: TGTGCCAGCAGCTTAGGCATAGCGCGGAACACTGAAGCTTTCTTT
cdr3_aa: CASSLGIARNTEAFF

j_call: TRBJ2-7
d_call: -
v_call: TRBV6-6
clone_size: -
cdr3_nt: TGTGCCAGCAGTTACTTAGCCACCTACGAGCAGTACTTC
cdr3_aa: CASSYLATYEQYF

j_call: TRBJ1-1
d_call: -
v_call: TRBV4-2
clone_size: few
cdr3_nt: TGTGCCAGCAGCCAAGAGTCCCGGAACACTGAAGCTTTCTTT
cdr3_aa: CASSQESRNTEAFF

j_call: TRBJ1-1
d_call: -
v_call: TRBV9
clone_size: -
cdr3_nt: TGTGCCAGCACCACGACTACCACCGACGGGGGGCTGGGGAACACTGAAGCTTTCTTT
cdr3_aa: CASTTTTTDGGLGNTEAFF

j_call: TRBJ2-3
d_call: TRBD2
v_call: TRBV6-5
clone_size: -
cdr3_nt: TGTGCCAGCAGTCGAAGCGGGAGCGGTACAGATACGCAGTATTTT
cdr3_aa: CASSRSGSGTDTQYF

j_call: TRBJ1-6
d_call: -
v_call: TRBV6-5
clone_size: -
cdr3_nt: TGTGCCAGCAGTTACTTAGGGGGCTCCTATAATTCACCCCTCCACTTT
cdr3_aa: CASSYLGGSYNSPLHF

j_call: TRBJ2-3
d_call: -
v_call: TRBV18
clone_size: -
cdr3_nt: TGTGCCAGCTCAAAAGGAGCCCAACAAGTTCGCACAGATACGCAGTATTTT
cdr3_aa: CASSKGAQQVRTDTQYF

j_call: TRBJ1-3
d_call: -
v_call: TRBV6-6
clone_size: -
cdr3_nt: TGTGCCAGCAGTTCCCAGGGAGGGTCGTATGGAAACACCATATATTTT
cdr3_aa: CASSSQGGSYGNTIYF

j_call: TRBJ1-1
d_call: -
v_call: TRBV19
clone_size: -
cdr3_nt: TGTGCCAGTAGTATTGCCCTGTGGCCGGGAGTCTTCTTT
cdr3_aa: CASSIALWPGVFF

j_call: TRBJ2-2
d_call: -
v_call: TRBV5-6
clone_size: few
cdr3_nt: TGTGCCAGCAGTCCTAAAGGGGTTTACCCTAACACCGGGGAGCTGTTTTTT
cdr3_aa: CASSPKGVYPNTGELFF

j_call: TRBJ1-1
d_call: -
v_call: TRBV7-2
clone_size: -
cdr3_nt: TGTGCCAGCAGCCCCAGGGGCCAGTTAGTAGCTTTCTTT
cdr3_aa: CASSPRGQLVAFF

j_call: TRBJ1-3
d_call: TRBD1
v_call: TRBV24-1
clone_size: -
cdr3_nt: TGTGCCACCAGTGATTCACCGGGACAGGGTACCCGAAACACCATATATTTT
cdr3_aa: CATSDSPGQGTRNTIYF